This T cell receptor (delta chain) is drawn from a study of human gamma delta and Vdelta1 T cells listed by TCRdb under 2018. With respect to the entire study: Delta One T cells, Vd1+ gamma-delta T cells, were investigated in the study as cytotoxic effectors against acute myeloid leukemia.

With regard to this clone: It has no known antigen specificity. Nothing much larger sits one base from this clone, and base qualities are not available.

General study outcomes and caveats: Delta One T cells were reported to be polyclonal and to show broad cytotoxic targeting of acute myeloid leukemia.

Germline trimming: 1 base from V, 0 bases from J; junction bases outside gene matches: 13. Its CDR3 holds 18 amino acids, cysteine through phenylalanine. Just the 54-base CDR3 DNA is kept, in frame starting at base 1. As encoded in the germline V gene, CDR1 is TSWWSYY while CDR2 is QGS. Library construction relied on PCR. The listed sequencing device is Illumina MiSeq. Clone calls in TCRdb were regenerated from the public reads with CATT, after which identical DNA sequences shared one row. The sample records about 6,500 delta-chain clones, about two fifths of which are singletons. The ten most abundant clones make up about 6.2% of the sample.

The chain is assembled from TRDV1 and TRDJ4; 8 nucleotides in the junction match TRDD3. Sequenced input: Vdelta1 gamma-delta T cells from blood grown in culture (DOT cells). Read against the paper, the sample's cell subset or site label means: Delta One T cells, in vitro expanded/differentiated Vd1+ gamma-delta T cells. This TCR derives from a human donor in good health. The CDR3 sequence is CALGEPRPSLGETRPLIF. The sequenced DNA: TGTGCTCTTGGGGAACCACGGCCTTCCCTGGGGGAAACCAGACCCCTGATCTTT.